What follows describes a single TCR beta chain. The source of the sample is a study of control samples from healthy donors and cancer patients. Data came from immunoSEQ multiplex PCR; TCRdb stores just in-frame clones and leaves some out. Here the sample spans approximately 88,000 clones, approximately 90% being singletons. Germline CDR1 reads ENHRY; CDR2 reads SYGVKD. The CDR3 covers 16 residues. V was clipped by 3 bases and J by 6 bases; unmatched bases: 5. The chain employs TRBV10-3 and TRBJ2-3; TRBD2 agrees at 14 bases. The specimen was blood. This sequence was found in a woman aged 25 to 45 in good health. In nucleotides, the CDR3 is TGTGCCATCAGTGACAGACTAGCGGGGGGGCCGGATACGCAGTATTTT. Its protein is CAISDRLAGGPDTQYF.